The clone carrying this TCR beta chain occurred once. The CDR3 extends over 17 amino acids. These data come from a study of OX40 agonist ivuxolimab in advanced cancers. Sequencing used immunoSEQ multiplex PCR; TCRdb keeps in-frame clones, though not all of them. The sample records about 11,000 clones, around 80% being singletons. The chain links TRBV21-1 to TRBJ2-7; TRBD2, the D gene given by the table, was not confirmed from the DNA. TRBV21-1 is a recognized pseudogene. The source was CD4+ or CD8+ T cells sorted from blood, collected in a trial of the OX40 agonist ivuxolimab. The origin of this receptor is an adult with an advanced solid tumor such as melanoma, head and neck, liver or kidney cancer. The CDR3 region has the DNA TGTGCCAGCAGCAATTTCGGTTTTGCGGGGGCCTCCTACGAGCAGTACTTC. It is translated as CASSNFGFAGASYEQYF.